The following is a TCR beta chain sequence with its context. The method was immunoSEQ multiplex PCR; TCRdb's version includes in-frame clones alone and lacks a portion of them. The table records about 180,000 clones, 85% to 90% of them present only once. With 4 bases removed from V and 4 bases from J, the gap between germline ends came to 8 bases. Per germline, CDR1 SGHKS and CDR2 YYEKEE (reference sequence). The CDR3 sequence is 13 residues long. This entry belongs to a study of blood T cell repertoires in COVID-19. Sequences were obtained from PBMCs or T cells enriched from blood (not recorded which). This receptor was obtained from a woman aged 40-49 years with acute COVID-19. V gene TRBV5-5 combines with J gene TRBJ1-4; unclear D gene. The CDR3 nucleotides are TGTGCCAGCAGCCCGGAGCTTAATGAAAAACTGTTTTTT. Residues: CASSPELNEKLFF.